This TCR beta chain was recovered during a study of T-cell memory formation after mild COVID-19. This clonotype turned up a few times. Its antigen is unidentified. TCRdb called the 5' RACE reads again in MiXCR, with one record for every CDR3 protein. The sample has about 500,000 distinct CDR3 sequences, 20% seen once. Study results and caveats: The pre-infection memory compartment contained some responding clones, suggesting cross-reactive memory joined.

The CDR3 totals 17 residues. V was pared by 0 bases and J by 2 bases, with 9 bases of the junction left unmatched. Germline V gene sequence: CDR1 DFQATT, CDR2 SNEGSKA (reference sequence). The source material was PBMCs or a T cell subset sorted from them (not recorded which). The chain employs TRBV20-1 and TRBJ2-3; 9 bases agree with TRBD2. This sequence originates from an adult woman who had mild COVID-19 (a few samples of this study predate the infection). Cell type and time point are not known. CDR3 sequence (DNA): TGCAGTGCTAGAGACCAAGCGGGAGGATTTGCCACAGATACGCAGTATTTT. It encodes CSARDQAGGFATDTQYF.